This paragraph covers one T cell receptor beta chain sequence. Its antigen remains unknown. The data were obtained in a study of shared clonotypes between healthy human individuals. Data came from immunoSEQ multiplex PCR; TCRdb stores just in-frame clones and leaves some out. The sample lists 1.4 million to 1.5 million clones; approximately 96% were seen once. Trimming left V 0 bases short and J 3 bases short, with 7 bases between. Germline CDR1 reads SGHNT; CDR2 reads YYREEE (reference sequence). This CDR3 has 13 amino acids. Regarding the study as a whole: On the whole, naive subsets had larger estimated richness than memory subsets had. Four donors shared approximately 5% of their naive CD4 clonotypes. Few donors limited the genetic and exposure-history diversity represented.

The receptor was isolated from a man aged 25-45 years in good health. The chain uses TRBV5-4 and TRBJ2-7; D unresolved. Sequencing input: naive CD4+ T cells sorted from blood. Subset indicated: CD45RA+ positively selected. The CDR3 loop reads CASSLEGNYEQYF. The CDR3 region has the DNA TGTGCCAGCAGCTTGGAGGGCAACTACGAGCAGTACTTC.